This TCR beta chain emerged from a study of blood T cells in healthy people across ages. V lost 0 bases, J lost 2 bases, and 10 bases lay in between. The CDR3 length is 15 residues. Germline V lookup: CDR1 DFQATT, CDR2 SNEGSKA (reference sequence). The authors ran a second PCR of 7 to 11 cycles using a sample-barcoded 5' primer and a J-beta primer mix. The yield of each sample was at least 3 million CDR3-containing paired-end reads. One entry per CDR3 protein results from TCRdb running MiXCR on the 5' RACE reads. The table lists about 800,000 distinct CDR3 sequences, 25% of them singletons. The same sample was also studied in work on T cells of mothers and their children.

The V gene is TRBV20-1, the J gene TRBJ2-2; D gene uncertain. The TCR comes from a boy aged 5-17 years in good health. The sequencing input was blood. CDR3 DNA sequence: TGCAGTGCTAGAGATGGAGAGCGAAACACCGGGGAGCTGTTTTTT. Protein product: CSARDGERNTGELFF.